Included here is one T cell receptor (beta chain) sequence, with context. Its specificity is unknown. This entry comes from a study of cytomegalovirus exposure and HLA in healthy donors. Looking at the study overall: Unique TCRs from HLA-typed donors, 65 million to 85 million of them, were held in an early data release. Ancestry clustering placed 81% of more than 350 genotyped donors in the Caucasian-associated cluster. General study findings and limits: Confirmation in vitro established that a few CMV-associated chains were specific for CMV antigens.

Healthy people donating bone marrow made up the donors. PCR was performed using 60 Vbeta and 13 Jbeta primers. Repertoires were generated with immunoSEQ multiplex PCR, while TCRdb's copy carries only in-frame clones and drops some. The sample records approximately 93,000 clones, around four fifths being singletons. The CDR3 runs 16 residues. Germline assignment: CDR1 SGHNT and CDR2 YENEEA. The V gene end was trimmed by 4 bases and the J gene end by 7 bases; junction bases not matched to a gene: 6. The source material was PBMCs. The source of this sequence is a middle-aged woman in good health and CMV-seronegative. The chain combines TRBV11-3 with TRBJ2-6; 11 bases align to TRBD1. The CDR3 region has the DNA TGTGCCAGCAGCTCCCGGGACAGGGGGGGAGCCAACGTCCTGACTTTC. This gives the protein CASSSRDRGGANVLTF.